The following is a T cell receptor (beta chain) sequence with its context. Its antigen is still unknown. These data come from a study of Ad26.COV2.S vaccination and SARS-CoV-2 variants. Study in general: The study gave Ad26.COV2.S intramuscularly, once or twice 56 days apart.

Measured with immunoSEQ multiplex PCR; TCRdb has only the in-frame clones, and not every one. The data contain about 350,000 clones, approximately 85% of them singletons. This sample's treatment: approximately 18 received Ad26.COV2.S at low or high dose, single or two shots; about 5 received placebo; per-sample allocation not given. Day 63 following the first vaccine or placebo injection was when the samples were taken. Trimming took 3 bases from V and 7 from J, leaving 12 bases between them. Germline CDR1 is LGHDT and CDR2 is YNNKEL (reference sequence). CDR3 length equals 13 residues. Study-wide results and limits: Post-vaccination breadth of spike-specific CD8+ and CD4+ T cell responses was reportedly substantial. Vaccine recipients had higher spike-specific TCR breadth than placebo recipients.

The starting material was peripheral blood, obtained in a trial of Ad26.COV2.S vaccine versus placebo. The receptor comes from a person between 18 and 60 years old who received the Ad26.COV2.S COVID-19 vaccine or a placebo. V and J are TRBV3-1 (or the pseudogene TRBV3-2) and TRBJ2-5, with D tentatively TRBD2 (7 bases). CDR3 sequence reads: CASSQERGGTQYF. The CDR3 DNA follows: TGTGCCAGCAGCCAGGAGAGGGGGGGGACCCAGTACTTC.